The source of this T cell receptor (beta chain) is a study of regulatory T cells in long-lasting Graves disease. Findings and limits, study-wide: Preferential use of TRBV28, TRBJ1-2 and TRBJ2-5 was seen in persistent disease. Fewer public clonotypes were shared by new patients (around 990) than by persistent patients (around 2,900).

Regarding time point: persistent/refractory GD, antithyroid drugs over 5 years with positive TRAb. PBMC RNA was the source of the TCR library. It was by American Thyroid Association guidelines that Graves' disease was diagnosed. Both iRepertoire HTBI primers and Arm-PCR of CDR3 regions were used to build the TCR beta libraries. TCRdb reprocessed the multiplex PCR reads via MiXCR and lists one record per CDR3 protein. The sample lists over 250,000 distinct CDR3 sequences, around a fifth seen once, with around 50% in the top ten. CDR1 and CDR2 (germline): SGHAT, FQDESV (reference sequence). Deletions cut 0 bases from V and 2 bases from J, with 7 bases between. This CDR3 is built from 15 residues. The sample holds many counts of this clonotype. Its antigen is undetermined.

This sequence originates from a female donor with Graves disease. The sequencing here drew on peripheral blood mononuclear cells (PBMCs), taken when the disease was refractory, from a patient treated with antithyroid drugs. The genes are TRBV11-1 and TRBJ2-2, with D unresolved. The CDR3 DNA reads TGTGCCAGCAGCTTAGCCGCGGACAACACCGGGGAGCTGTTTTTT. This sequence encodes CASSLAADNTGELFF.